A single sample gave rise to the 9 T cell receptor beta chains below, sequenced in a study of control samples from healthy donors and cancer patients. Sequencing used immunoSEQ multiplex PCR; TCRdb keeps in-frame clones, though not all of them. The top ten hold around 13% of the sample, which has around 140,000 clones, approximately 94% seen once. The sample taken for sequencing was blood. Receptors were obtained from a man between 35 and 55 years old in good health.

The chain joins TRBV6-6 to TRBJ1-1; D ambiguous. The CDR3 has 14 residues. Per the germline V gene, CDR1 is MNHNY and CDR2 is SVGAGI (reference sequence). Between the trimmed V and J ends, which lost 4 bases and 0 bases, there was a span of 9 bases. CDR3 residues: CASSSSYLNTEAFF. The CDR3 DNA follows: TGTGCCAGCAGTTCATCCTACCTGAACACTGAAGCTTTCTTT.

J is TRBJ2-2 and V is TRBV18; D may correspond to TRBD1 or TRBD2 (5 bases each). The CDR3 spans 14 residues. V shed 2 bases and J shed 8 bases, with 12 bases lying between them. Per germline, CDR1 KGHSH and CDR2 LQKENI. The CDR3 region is CASSPNRDLGELFF. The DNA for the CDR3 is TGTGCCAGCTCACCAAACCGGGACCTAGGGGAGCTGTTTTTT.

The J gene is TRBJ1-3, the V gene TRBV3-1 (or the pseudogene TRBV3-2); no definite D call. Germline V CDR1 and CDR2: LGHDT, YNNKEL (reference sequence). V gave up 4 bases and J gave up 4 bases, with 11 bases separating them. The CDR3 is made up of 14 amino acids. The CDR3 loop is CASSPTKSGNTIYF. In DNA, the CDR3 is TGTGCCAGCAGCCCGACCAAATCAGGAAACACCATATATTTT.

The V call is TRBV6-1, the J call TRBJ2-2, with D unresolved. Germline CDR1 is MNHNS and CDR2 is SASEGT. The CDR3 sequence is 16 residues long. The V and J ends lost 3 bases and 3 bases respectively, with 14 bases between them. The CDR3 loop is CASSDLIVRYTGELFF. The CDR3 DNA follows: TGTGCCAGCAGTGATTTAATCGTCAGGTACACCGGGGAGCTGTTTTTT.

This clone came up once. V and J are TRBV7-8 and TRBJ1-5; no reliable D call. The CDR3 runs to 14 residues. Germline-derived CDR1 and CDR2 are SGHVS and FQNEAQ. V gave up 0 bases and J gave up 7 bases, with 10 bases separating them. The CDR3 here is CASSLARVEQPQHF. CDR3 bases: TGTGCCAGCAGCTTAGCAAGAGTAGAGCAGCCCCAGCATTTT.

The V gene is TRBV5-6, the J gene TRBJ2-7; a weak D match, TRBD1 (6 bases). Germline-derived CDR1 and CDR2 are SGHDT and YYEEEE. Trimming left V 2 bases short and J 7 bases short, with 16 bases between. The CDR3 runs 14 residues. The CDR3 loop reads CASSFVVIQGEQYF. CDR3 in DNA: TGTGCCAGCAGCTTCGTAGTCATCCAGGGGGAGCAGTACTTC.

The CDR3 loop is CASSSRGGNQPQHF. The CDR3 DNA sequence: TGCGCCAGCAGCTCCAGGGGTGGCAATCAGCCCCAGCATTTT. The rearrangement uses TRBV5-1 and TRBJ1-5; TRBD1 might be the D (6 bases). The CDR3 consists of 14 residues. Germline V gives CDR1 SGHRS, CDR2 YFSETQ. Trimming left V 3 bases short and J 2 bases short, with 9 bases between. Full variable domain (outside the CDR3, taken from reference TRBV5-1 and TRBJ1-5): KAGVTQTPRYLIKTRGQQVTLSCSPISGHRSVSWYQQTPGQGLQFLFEYFSETQRNKGNFPGRFSGRQFSNSRSEMNVSTLELGDSALYLCASSSRGGNQPQHFGDGTRLSIL.

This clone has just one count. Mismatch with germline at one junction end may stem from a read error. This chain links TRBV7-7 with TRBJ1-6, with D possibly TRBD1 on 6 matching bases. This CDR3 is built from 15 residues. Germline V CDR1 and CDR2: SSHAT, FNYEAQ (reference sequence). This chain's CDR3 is CASSYKGGGNSPLHF. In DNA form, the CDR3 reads TGTGCTAGCAGCTATAAGGGGGGTGGAAATTCACCCCTCCACTTT.

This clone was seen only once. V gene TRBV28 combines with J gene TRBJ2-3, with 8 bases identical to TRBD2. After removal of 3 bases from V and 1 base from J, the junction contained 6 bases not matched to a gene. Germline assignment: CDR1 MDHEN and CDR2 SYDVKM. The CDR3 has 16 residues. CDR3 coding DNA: TGTGCCAGCAGTTTTTCCGGCGGGAGGCGCACAGATACGCAGTATTTT. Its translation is CASSFSGGRRTDTQYF.